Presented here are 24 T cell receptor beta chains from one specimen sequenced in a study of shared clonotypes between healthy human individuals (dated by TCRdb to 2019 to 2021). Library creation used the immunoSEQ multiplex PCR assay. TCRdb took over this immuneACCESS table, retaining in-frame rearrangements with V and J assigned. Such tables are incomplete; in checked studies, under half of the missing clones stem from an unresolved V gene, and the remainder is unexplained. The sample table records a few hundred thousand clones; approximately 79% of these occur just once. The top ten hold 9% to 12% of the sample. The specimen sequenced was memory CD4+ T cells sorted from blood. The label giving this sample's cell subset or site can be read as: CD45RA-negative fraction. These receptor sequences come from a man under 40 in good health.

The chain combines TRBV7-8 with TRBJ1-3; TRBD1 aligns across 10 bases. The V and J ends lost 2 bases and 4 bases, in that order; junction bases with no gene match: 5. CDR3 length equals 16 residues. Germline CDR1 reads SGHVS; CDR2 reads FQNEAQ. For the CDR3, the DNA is TGTGCCAGCAGCTTATCGGGACAGGGGAGGGGAAACACCATATATTTT. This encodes CASSLSGQGRGNTIYF.

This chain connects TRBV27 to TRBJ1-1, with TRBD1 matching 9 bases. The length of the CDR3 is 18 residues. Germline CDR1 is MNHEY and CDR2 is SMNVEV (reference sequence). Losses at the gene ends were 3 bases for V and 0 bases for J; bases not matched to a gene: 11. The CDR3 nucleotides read TGTGCCAGCAGTTTTAGCCCAACAGGGGGCAAGGTGAACACTGAAGCTTTCTTT. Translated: CASSFSPTGGKVNTEAFF.

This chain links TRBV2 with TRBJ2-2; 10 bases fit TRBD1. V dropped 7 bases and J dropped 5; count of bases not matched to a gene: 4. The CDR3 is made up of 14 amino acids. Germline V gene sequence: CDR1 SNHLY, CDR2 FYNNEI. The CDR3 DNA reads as TGTGCCAGCATTGGACAGGGGGTGACCGGGGAGCTGTTTTTT. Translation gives CASIGQGVTGELFF.

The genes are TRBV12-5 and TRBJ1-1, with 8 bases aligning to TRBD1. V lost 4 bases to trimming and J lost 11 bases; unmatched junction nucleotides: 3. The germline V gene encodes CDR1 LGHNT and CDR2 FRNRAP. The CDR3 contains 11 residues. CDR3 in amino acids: CASGSDRVAFF. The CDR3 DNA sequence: TGTGCTAGTGGTTCGGACAGGGTCGCTTTCTTT. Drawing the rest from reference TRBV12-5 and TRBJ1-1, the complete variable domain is DARVTQTPRHKVTEMGQEVTMRCQPILGHNTVFWYRQTMMQGLELLAYFRNRAPLDDSGMPKDRFSAEMPDATLATLKIQPSEPRDSAVYFCASGSDRVAFFGQGTRLTVV.

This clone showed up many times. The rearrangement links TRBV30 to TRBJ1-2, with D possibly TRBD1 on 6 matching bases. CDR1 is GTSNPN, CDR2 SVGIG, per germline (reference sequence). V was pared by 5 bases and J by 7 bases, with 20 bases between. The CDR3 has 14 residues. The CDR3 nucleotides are TGTGCCTGGTGGGTAGGCAGGGGAATCGGTGGCTACACCTTC. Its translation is CAWWVGRGIGGYTF.

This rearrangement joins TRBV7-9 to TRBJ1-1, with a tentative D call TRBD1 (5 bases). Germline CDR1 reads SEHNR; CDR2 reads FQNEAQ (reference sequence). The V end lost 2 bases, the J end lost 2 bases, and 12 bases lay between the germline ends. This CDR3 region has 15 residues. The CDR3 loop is CASSLPQGGNTEAFF. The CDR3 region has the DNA TGTGCCAGCAGCTTACCCCAGGGTGGCAACACTGAAGCTTTCTTT.

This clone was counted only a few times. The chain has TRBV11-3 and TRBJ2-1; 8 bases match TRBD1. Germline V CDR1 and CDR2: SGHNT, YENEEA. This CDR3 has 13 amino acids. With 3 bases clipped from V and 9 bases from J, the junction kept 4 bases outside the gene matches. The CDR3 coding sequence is TGTGCCAGCAGCTTCAGGGGGCTTGGTGAGCAGTTCTTC. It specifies CASSFRGLGEQFF.

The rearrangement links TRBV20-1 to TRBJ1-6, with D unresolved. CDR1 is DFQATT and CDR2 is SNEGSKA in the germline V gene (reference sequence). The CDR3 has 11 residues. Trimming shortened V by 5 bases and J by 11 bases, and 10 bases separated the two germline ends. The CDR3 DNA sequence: TGCAGTGCTCGGAGCCAGACACCCCTCCACTTT. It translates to CSARSQTPLHF.

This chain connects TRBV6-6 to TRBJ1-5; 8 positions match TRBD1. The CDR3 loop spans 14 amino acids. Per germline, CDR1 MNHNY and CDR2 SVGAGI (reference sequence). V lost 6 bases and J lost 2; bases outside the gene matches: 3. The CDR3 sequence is CASRAGGGNQPQHF. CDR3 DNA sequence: TGTGCCAGCAGGGCAGGGGGCGGCAATCAGCCCCAGCATTTT.

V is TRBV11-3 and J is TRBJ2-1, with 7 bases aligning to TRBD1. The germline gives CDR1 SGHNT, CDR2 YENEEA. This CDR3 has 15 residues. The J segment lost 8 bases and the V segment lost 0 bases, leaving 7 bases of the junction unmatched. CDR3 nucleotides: TGTGCCAGCAGCTTAGAAACAGGGGATAACTATGAGCAGTTCTTC. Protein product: CASSLETGDNYEQFF.

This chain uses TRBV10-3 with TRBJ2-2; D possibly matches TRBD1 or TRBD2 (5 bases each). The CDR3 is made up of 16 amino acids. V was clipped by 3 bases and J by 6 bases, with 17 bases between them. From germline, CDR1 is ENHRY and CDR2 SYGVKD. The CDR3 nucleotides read TGTGCCATCAGTGATTCCGGCCATGGGGACGCCGGGGAGCTGTTTTTT. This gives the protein CAISDSGHGDAGELFF.

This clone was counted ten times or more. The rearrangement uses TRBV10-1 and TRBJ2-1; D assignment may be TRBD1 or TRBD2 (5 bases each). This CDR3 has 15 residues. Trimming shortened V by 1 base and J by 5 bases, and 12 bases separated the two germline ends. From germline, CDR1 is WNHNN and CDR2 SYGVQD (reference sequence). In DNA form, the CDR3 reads TGCGCCAGCAGTGAGTGGGAAGGGACGAACAATGAGCAGTTCTTC. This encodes CASSEWEGTNNEQFF.

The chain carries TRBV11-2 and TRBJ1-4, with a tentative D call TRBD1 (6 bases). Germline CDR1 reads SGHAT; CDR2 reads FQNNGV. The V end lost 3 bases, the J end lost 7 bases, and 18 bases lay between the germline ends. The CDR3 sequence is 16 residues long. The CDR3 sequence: CASSFLGTPGGEKLFF. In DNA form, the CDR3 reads TGTGCCAGCAGCTTCCTAGGGACACCTGGGGGTGAAAAACTGTTTTTT.

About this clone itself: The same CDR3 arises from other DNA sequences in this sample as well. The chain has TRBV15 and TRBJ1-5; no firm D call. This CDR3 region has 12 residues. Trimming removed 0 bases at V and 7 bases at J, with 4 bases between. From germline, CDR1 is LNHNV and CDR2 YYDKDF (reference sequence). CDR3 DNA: TGTGCCACCAGCAGAGATCGCCAGCCCCAGCATTTT. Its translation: CATSRDRQPQHF.

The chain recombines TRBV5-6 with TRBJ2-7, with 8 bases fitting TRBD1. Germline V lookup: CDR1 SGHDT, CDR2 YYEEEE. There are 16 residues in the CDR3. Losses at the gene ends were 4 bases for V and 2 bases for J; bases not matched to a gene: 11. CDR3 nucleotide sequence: TGTGCCAGCAGCAACCTCGGACAGGGAAGGGCCTACGAGCAGTACTTC. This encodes CASSNLGQGRAYEQYF.

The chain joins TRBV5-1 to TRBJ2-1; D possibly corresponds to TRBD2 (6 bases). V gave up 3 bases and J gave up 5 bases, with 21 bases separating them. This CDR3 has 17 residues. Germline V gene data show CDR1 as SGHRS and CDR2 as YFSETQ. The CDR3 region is CASSSGLLRGLNNEQFF. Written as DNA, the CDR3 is TGCGCCAGCAGCTCGGGATTGTTGCGGGGCCTTAACAATGAGCAGTTCTTC.

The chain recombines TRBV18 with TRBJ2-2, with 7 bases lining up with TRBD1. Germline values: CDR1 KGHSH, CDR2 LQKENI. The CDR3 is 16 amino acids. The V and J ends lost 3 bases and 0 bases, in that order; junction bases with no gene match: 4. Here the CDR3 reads CASSPPGQPNTGELFF. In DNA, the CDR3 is TGTGCCAGCTCACCGCCGGGACAGCCGAACACCGGGGAGCTGTTTTTT.

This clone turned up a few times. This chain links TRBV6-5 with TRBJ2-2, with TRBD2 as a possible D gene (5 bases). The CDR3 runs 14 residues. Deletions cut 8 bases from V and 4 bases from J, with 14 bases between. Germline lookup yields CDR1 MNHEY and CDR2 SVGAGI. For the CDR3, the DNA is TGTGCCAGCGAGGACTTCCCCAGCACCGGGGAGCTGTTTTTT. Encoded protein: CASEDFPSTGELFF.

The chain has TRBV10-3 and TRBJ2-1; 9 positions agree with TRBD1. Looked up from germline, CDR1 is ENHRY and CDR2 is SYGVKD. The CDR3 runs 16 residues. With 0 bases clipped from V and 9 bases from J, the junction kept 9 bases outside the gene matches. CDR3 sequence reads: CAISESPGQGNIEQFF. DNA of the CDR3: TGTGCCATCAGTGAGTCCCCGGGACAGGGTAATATTGAGCAGTTCTTC.

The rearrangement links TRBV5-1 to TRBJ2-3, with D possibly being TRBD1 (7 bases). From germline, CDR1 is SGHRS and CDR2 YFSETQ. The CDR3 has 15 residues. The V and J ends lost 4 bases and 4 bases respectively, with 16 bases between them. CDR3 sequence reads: CASSLFQGEADTQYF. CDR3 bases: TGCGCCAGCAGCCTGTTCCAGGGGGAGGCAGATACGCAGTATTTT.

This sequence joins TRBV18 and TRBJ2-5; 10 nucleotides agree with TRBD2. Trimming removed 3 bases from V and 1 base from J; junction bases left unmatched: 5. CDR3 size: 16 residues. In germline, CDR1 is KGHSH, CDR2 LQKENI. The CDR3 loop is CASSPRLAGLQETQYF. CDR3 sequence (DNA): TGTGCCAGCTCACCCAGACTAGCGGGCCTCCAAGAGACCCAGTACTTC.

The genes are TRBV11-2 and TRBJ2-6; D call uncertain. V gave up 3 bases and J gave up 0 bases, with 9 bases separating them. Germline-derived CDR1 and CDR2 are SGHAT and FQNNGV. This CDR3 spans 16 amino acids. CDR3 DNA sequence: TGTGCCAGCAGCTTGGGCCGGACCTCTGGGGCCAACGTCCTGACTTTC. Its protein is CASSLGRTSGANVLTF.

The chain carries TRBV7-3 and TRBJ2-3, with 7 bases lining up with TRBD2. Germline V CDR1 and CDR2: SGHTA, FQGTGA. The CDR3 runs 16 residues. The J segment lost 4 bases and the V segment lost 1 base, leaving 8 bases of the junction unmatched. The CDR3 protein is CASSLIGAGIADTQYF. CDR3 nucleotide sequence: TGTGCCAGCAGCTTAATAGGAGCGGGAATCGCAGATACGCAGTATTTT.

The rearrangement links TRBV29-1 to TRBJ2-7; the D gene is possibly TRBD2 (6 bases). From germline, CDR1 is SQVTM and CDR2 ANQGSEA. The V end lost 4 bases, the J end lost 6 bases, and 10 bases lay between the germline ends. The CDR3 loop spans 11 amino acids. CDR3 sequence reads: CSVARDSEQYF. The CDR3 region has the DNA TGCAGCGTTGCTAGGGACTCCGAGCAGTACTTC.